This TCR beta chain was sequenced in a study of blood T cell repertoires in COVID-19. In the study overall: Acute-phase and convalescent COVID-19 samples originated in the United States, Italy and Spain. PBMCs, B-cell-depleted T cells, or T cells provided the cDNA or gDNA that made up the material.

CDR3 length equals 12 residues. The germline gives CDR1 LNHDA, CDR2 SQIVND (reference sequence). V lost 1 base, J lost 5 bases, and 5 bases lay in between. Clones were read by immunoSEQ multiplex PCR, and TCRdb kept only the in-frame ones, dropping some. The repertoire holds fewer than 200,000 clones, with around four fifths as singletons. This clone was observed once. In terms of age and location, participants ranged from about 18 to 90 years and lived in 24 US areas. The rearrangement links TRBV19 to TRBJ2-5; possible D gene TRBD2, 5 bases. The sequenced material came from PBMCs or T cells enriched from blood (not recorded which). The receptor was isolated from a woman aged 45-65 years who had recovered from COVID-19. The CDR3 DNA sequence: TGTGCCAGTAGTATAGGCGGGGAGACCCAGTACTTC. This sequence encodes CASSIGGETQYF. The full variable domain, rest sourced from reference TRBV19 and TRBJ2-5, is DGGITQSPKYLFRKEGQNVTLSCEQNLNHDAMYWYRQDPGQGLRLIYYSQIVNDFQKGDIAEGYSVSREKKESFPLTVTSAQKNPTAFYLCASSIGGETQYFGPGTRLLVL.